This TCR beta chain was found in a study of blood T cell repertoires in COVID-19 (dated by TCRdb to the early 2020s). With respect to the entire study: Samples from collaborators originated in the United States, Italy and Spain and spanned both the acute and convalescent phases of COVID-19. The samples were drawn from two sources: the first 160 participants of the ongoing ImmuneRACE study, and about 1,300 subjects contributed by 6 global collaborators. A de-identified subject ID, COVID-19 status, age in years and sex were almost always included in the sample metadata. The material from the prospective study consisted of cDNA or gDNA derived from T cells, B-cell-depleted T cells, or PBMCs. The dataset comprised deeply sampled blood TCRbeta repertoires from subjects exposed to, actively infected with, or recovered from COVID-19. The repertoires were released in a freely available public database intended as a resource for research on the immune response to SARS-CoV-2. Where available, HLA class I and class II types were taken from metadata supplied by the sample provider and were not determined by assay-based typing. The study at large found these results: Clinical and demographic metadata were provided uncurated, with the amount varying by source and participant.

Participants in the prospective study were aged roughly 18 to 100 years, lived in approximately 26 United States geographic areas, and enrolled through a virtual design. Cohort assignment in the prospective study relied on participant-reported clinical history from a screening survey and a study questionnaire. Recovered participants in ImmuneRACE Cohort 3 were defined as having two consecutive negative NP/OP PCR tests, clearance from a healthcare professional, or resolution of symptoms. In the prospective study, mobile phlebotomists collected whole blood, serum and a nasopharyngeal or oropharyngeal swab from each participant. Over a roughly two-month period, participants in the prospective study had the option of providing additional blood draws and questionnaires. Before DNA extraction, blood samples from the prospective study were shipped at room temperature or frozen. For CDR1 and CDR2, the germline V gene lists SGDLS and YYNGEE. After removal of 4 bases from V and 5 bases from J, the junction retains 5 bases not matched to a gene. CDR3 length: 15 amino acids, cysteine to phenylalanine. The retained sequence is limited to the CDR3, 45 bases, with the frame set at the first base.

As concerns this clone: It lacks a known antigen. The input lacks base qualities; no much larger clone sits a single base away.

TCRbeta CDR3 regions were amplified from genomic DNA by means of the immunoSEQ Assay, a bias-controlled multiplex PCR. Per the source publication's procedure: Nucleated cell counts per sample were estimated from amplification of reference gene primers within the assay. Sequence reads were collapsed and filtered to measure the absolute abundance of every unique TCRbeta CDR3 rearrangement. Productive Simpson clonality was computed per sample as the square root of Simpson's diversity index over productive rearrangements. TCRdb re-hosts the immuneACCESS table, in-frame sequences only. Its copies lack some clones; in the studies checked, an unresolved V gene accounts for under half of them, and the cause for the rest is not known. V and J calls and clone size come straight from that table; D and trimming were deduced from the DNA. This sample comprises about 280,000 clones, 85% of them detected only once. The ten most abundant clones make up roughly 2.5% of the sample.

The receptor chain draws on TRBV9 and TRBJ1-6, with 8 bases aligning to TRBD1. The clonotype comes from a woman in her forties or fifties who had recovered from COVID-19. Input material: PBMCs or T cells enriched from blood (not recorded which). The DNA reads as follows: TGTGCCAGCAGCCTTAGACAGGGGAATAATTCACCCCTCCACTTT. This is translated as CASSLRQGNNSPLHF.